The T cell receptor beta chain under discussion was sequenced for a study of response to subunit inactivated influenza vaccine. The CDR3 has 16 residues. J lost 0 bases, V lost 6 bases, and 5 bases had no gene match. Germline CDR1 SGHAT, CDR2 FQNNGV. TCRdb recomputed calls from the RT-PCR reads with MiXCR, one row per CDR3 protein. Among 300,000 to 350,000 distinct CDR3 sequences, roughly 22% were seen once, and the ten largest hold under 13%. This clonotype originated in a man aged 45-69 years who received an inactivated influenza vaccine. This material consisted of PBMCs from blood, taken less than 22 months after vaccination. V is TRBV11-2 and J is TRBJ2-2, with 9 nucleotides matching TRBD1. CDR3 residues: CASRLRTGANTGELFF. The CDR3 DNA is TGTGCCAGCAGGCTTAGGACAGGGGCGAACACCGGGGAGCTGTTTTTT.